A single sample is the source of the 22 T cell receptor beta chains below, sequenced in a study of tumor-infiltrating lymphocytes in primary liver carcinoma. Out of unsorted whole blood came the blood RNA, and germline DNA was extracted as well. Starting from 500 ng of total RNA, TCR beta cDNA was produced with a primer in the constant region. Three nested multiplex PCR rounds, a slightly modified ARM-PCR method, built the TCR beta libraries. TRBV1-TRBV30 forward primers paired with a C-beta reverse primer drove the first two PCR rounds, about 10 cycles each. TCRdb re-analysed the multiplex PCR reads in MiXCR, keeping a single row per CDR3 protein. Among about 180,000 distinct CDR3 sequences listed, 50% to 75% were seen once. What was sequenced was peripheral blood. The receptors originated from a man in his forties or fifties with primary liver carcinoma and hepatitis B virus infection.

About this clonotype itself: It may be a read error: a sequence one base away is much more abundant. J is TRBJ2-7 and V is TRBV10-3; 9 nucleotides line up with TRBD1. From germline, CDR1 is ENHRY and CDR2 SYGVKD. Trimming at V came to 4 bases and at J to 3 bases, leaving 4 bases not matched to a gene. CDR3 length: 14 amino acids. The CDR3 here is CAISGGTGNYEQYF. DNA for the CDR3: TGTGCCATCAGTGGAGGGACAGGGAACTACGAGCAGTACTTC.

For this clonotype: Since a much larger clone is just one base distant, this may be a read error. The rearrangement uses TRBV29-1 and TRBJ1-1; D remains ambiguous. CDR1 and CDR2 (germline): SQVTM, ANQGSEA. The CDR3 has 12 residues. This CDR3 reads CGVTFTNTEAFF. CDR3 nucleotides: TGCGGCGTTACTTTCACCAACACTGAAGCTTTCTTT.

This clonotype occurred a few times. The chain couples TRBV5-4 to TRBJ1-2; TRBD1 matches at 9 bases. This CDR3 comprises 15 residues. Germline CDR1 and CDR2: SGHNT and YYREEE (reference sequence). V lost 4 bases, J lost 8 bases, and 12 bases stayed unmatched. CDR3 region: CASSEAPDRGWGYTF. CDR3 DNA sequence: TGTGCCAGCAGCGAGGCCCCGGACAGGGGATGGGGCTACACCTTC.

V and J are TRBV6-6 and TRBJ2-3, with D tentatively TRBD2 (5 bases). This CDR3 comprises 15 residues. Per germline, CDR1 MNHNY and CDR2 SVGAGI (reference sequence). V was cut by 5 bases and J by 2 bases, with 14 bases left in between. The CDR3 here is CASSTPGITTDTQYF. CDR3 DNA sequence: TGTGCCAGCAGTACCCCGGGGATAACCACAGATACGCAGTATTTT.

The chain uses TRBV10-3 and TRBJ2-7, with TRBD1 matching 8 bases. V dropped 3 bases and J dropped 4; count of bases not matched to a gene: 11. CDR1 and CDR2 (germline): ENHRY, SYGVKD. The CDR3 is 16 amino acids. The DNA for the CDR3 is TGTGCCATCAGTGATACCGGGACAGGAGGCAAATACGAGCAGTACTTC. Amino acids: CAISDTGTGGKYEQYF.

This clonotype was recorded only once. The gene calls are TRBV29-1 and TRBJ2-7, with D perhaps TRBD1 (6 bases). Germline loops: CDR1 SQVTM, CDR2 ANQGSEA. V was trimmed by 8 bases and J by 4 bases, leaving 18 bases between them. CDR3 length: 13 amino acids. Here the CDR3 reads CSIVAGAPYEQYF. The DNA for the CDR3 is TGCAGCATTGTTGCAGGGGCCCCATACGAGCAGTACTTC.

J is TRBJ1-1 and V is TRBV28, with D possibly being TRBD1 (5 bases). V dropped 4 bases and J dropped 7 bases, with 16 bases sitting between them. The V gene's germline CDR1 is MDHEN and CDR2 SYDVKM. The CDR3 runs 14 residues. The CDR3 bases are TGTGCCAGCAGTTCGCGGGGCTACGGTTTTGAAGCTTTCTTT. Translating it yields CASSSRGYGFEAFF.

In regard to this clonotype: Because it lacks the conserved phenylalanine or tryptophan at the end, this CDR3 is likely a read error. This chain uses TRBV29-1 with TRBJ2-1, with D maybe TRBD1 (5 bases). Trimming removed 6 bases from V and 3 bases from J, with 15 bases in between. CDR1 SQVTM and CDR2 ANQGSEA come from the germline V gene. This CDR3 region has 14 residues. CDR3 sequence: CSVSDSSNYNEQFS. The CDR3 DNA follows: TGCAGCGTCAGCGACAGCTCGAACTACAATGAGCAGTTCTCC.

Worth noting for this clonotype: A much larger clone lies a single base off, so this may be a read error. The rearrangement joins TRBV29-1 to TRBJ2-2; D is ambiguous. The V gene lost 6 bases and the J gene lost 8 bases, with 19 bases spanning the gap. Germline CDR1 reads SQVTM; CDR2 reads ANQGSEA. CDR3 length: 14 amino acids. CDR3 sequence (DNA): TGCAGCGTATCCTGGAGATTCCCCGCGGGGGAGCTGTTTTTT. Translated, it gives CSVSWRFPAGELFF.

About this clonotype: The CDR3 does not close with the conserved phenylalanine or tryptophan, likely indicating a read error. This chain links TRBV11-2 with TRBJ2-7; TRBD2 matches 10 bases. The germline V gene has CDR1 SGHAT and CDR2 FQNNGV. CDR3 length equals 15 residues. The CDR3, as DNA: TGTGCTAGCAGCTCACTAGCGGGGTTCTCCTACGATCAGTACCTC. Translation: CASSSLAGFSYDQYL.

Only one count was recorded for this clonotype. The conserved closing phenylalanine or tryptophan is absent in this CDR3, likely reflecting a read error. The genes are TRBV6-1 and TRBJ1-4; the match to TRBD1 covers 7 bases. Germline-derived CDR1 and CDR2 are MNHNS and SASEGT. The CDR3 is made up of 14 amino acids. CDR3 coding DNA: TGTGCCGGCAGCCCCGGGACAGTCCATGAAAAACTGTTTTTG. Translating it yields CAGSPGTVHEKLFL.

With regard to this clonotype: A much larger clone lies a single base off, so this may be a read error. The chain combines TRBV12-3 or TRBV12-4 with TRBJ2-1; D unresolved. The CDR3 length is 11 residues. CDR3 DNA: TGTGTCAGCAGTTTAACGTATGAGCAGTTCTTC. It codes for CVSSLTYEQFF.

The chain links TRBV6-5 to TRBJ2-2; 8 bases align to TRBD1. CDR3 size: 16 residues. J was trimmed by 2 bases and V by 4 bases; bases with no gene match: 6. Germline-derived CDR1 and CDR2 are MNHEY and SVGAGI. In DNA form, the CDR3 reads TGTGCCAGCAGTTCCGAGACAGGGGTCAACACCGGGGAGCTGTTTTTT. This translates into CASSSETGVNTGELFF.

This clonotype showed up just a few times. The chain links TRBV28 to TRBJ2-7; D is ambiguous. Trimming left V 8 bases short and J 3 bases short, with 8 bases between. Looked up from germline, CDR1 is MDHEN and CDR2 is SYDVKM. This CDR3 has 11 amino acids. For the CDR3, the DNA is TGTGCCAGCCAGACGTTCTACGAGCAGTACTTC. Translated: CASQTFYEQYF.

With respect to this clonotype: Compared with germline, one end of the junction differs, possibly owing to a read error. The gene calls are TRBV29-1 and TRBJ1-4; TRBD1 is a possible D gene (6 bases). Germline V gene lookup returns CDR1 SQVTM and CDR2 ANQGSEA. This CDR3 region has 13 residues. The CDR3 spells CSASVQGREKPFF. CDR3 in DNA: TGCAGTGCCAGCGTTCAGGGGAGAGAAAAACCGTTTTTT.

The genes are TRBV28 and TRBJ2-1; D is possibly TRBD2 (6 bases). CDR1 and CDR2 from the germline V gene are MDHEN and SYDVKM. The CDR3 totals 14 residues. Trimming stripped 8 bases from V and 7 bases from J, with 18 bases between. DNA of the CDR3: TGTGCCAGCCTCCCGCGGAGGGCTACGAATGAGCAGTTCTTC. The encoded protein is CASLPRRATNEQFF.

The chain uses TRBV4-2 and TRBJ1-3; D possibly corresponds to TRBD1 (6 bases). V lost 0 bases to trimming and J lost 4 bases, with 13 bases between them. Germline values: CDR1 LGHNA, CDR2 YNFKEQ. The CDR3 runs to 16 residues. CDR3 DNA: TGTGCCAGCAGCCAAGAGGAGCAGGGGCAAGGAAACACCATATATTTT. This gives the protein CASSQEEQGQGNTIYF.

The rearrangement uses TRBV7-8 and TRBJ2-1; D perhaps matches TRBD1 (6 bases). CDR3 length: 13 residues. Germline V lookup: CDR1 SGHVS, CDR2 FQNEAQ. V lost 4 bases and J lost 5, with 9 bases in between. DNA for the CDR3: TGTGCCAGCAGCTCGGGACATAACAATGAGCAGTTCTTC. This codes for CASSSGHNNEQFF.

This clonotype was recorded many times. The chain links TRBV11-1 to TRBJ2-1; 9 bases are a match to TRBD1. V dropped 1 base and J dropped 12; count of bases not matched to a gene: 1. The CDR3 consists of 12 residues. Germline assignment: CDR1 SGHAT and CDR2 FQDESV (reference sequence). This CDR3 reads CASSLVGQGQFF. As DNA, the CDR3 is TGTGCCAGCAGCTTAGTGGGACAGGGGCAGTTCTTC.

Comment on this clonotype: This may arise from a read error, as a much more abundant clone is one base away. The conserved final phenylalanine or tryptophan is absent from the CDR3, which likely points to a read error. J is TRBJ2-1 and V is TRBV6-1; possibly TRBD2 for D (5 bases). The germline CDR1 and CDR2 sequences are MNHNS and SASEGT. Trimming pared 7 bases from V and 7 bases from J, leaving 11 bases between. CDR3 length: 12 residues. Here the CDR3 reads CASTHTRNEQFL. The CDR3, as DNA: TGTGCCAGCACCCATACTAGAAATGAGCAGTTCCTC.

This clonotype was seen just once. Its ends do not fully match the called genes, so a read error is possible. CDR3 sequence: CASSLEGPSNQPQHF. The CDR3 bases are TGTGCCAGCAGCTTAGAAGGCCCTAGCAATCAACCCCAGCATTTT. The chain couples TRBV11-2 to TRBJ1-5; D remains unclear. CDR1 is SGHAT, CDR2 FQNNGV, per germline. The CDR3 loop spans 15 amino acids.

At least ten counts were recorded for this clonotype. The chain recombines TRBV4-1 with TRBJ1-6; no firm D call. Germline V CDR1 and CDR2: MGHRA, YSYEKL. Trimming shortened V by 1 base and J by 6 bases, and 13 bases separated the two germline ends. This CDR3 is built from 16 residues. The CDR3, as DNA: TGCGCCAGCAGCCAAGGGCCAAAAGAGTCTAATTCACCCCTCCACTTT. This encodes CASSQGPKESNSPLHF.